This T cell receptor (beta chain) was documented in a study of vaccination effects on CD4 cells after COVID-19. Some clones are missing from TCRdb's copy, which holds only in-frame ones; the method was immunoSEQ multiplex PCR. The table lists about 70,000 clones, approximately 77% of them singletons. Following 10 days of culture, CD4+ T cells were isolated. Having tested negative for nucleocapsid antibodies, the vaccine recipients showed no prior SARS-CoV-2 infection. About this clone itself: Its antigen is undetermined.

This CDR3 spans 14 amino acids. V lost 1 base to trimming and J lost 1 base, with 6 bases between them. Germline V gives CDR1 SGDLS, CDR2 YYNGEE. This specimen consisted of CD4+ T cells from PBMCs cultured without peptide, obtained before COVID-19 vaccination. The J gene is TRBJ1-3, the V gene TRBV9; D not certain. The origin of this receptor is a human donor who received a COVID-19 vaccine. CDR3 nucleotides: TGTGCCAGCAGCGTAATGCTATCTGGAAACACCATATATTTT. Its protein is CASSVMLSGNTIYF.